The entry below gives a single TCR beta chain sequence along with its context. This sample stems from a study of OX40 agonist ivuxolimab in advanced cancers. In the study overall: Partial responses were seen in three patients, one with hepatocellular carcinoma and two with cutaneous melanoma.

The length of the CDR3 is 13 residues. The germline V gene encodes CDR1 SEHNR and CDR2 FQNEAQ (reference sequence). V lost 4 bases to trimming and J lost 7 bases, with 14 bases between them. The protocol was immunoSEQ multiplex PCR, while the TCRdb copy is restricted to in-frame clones and leaves out a portion. Of about 64,000 clones listed, 91% are singletons. The genes are TRBV7-9 and TRBJ2-7, with D tentatively TRBD2 (5 bases). The sample was CD4+ or CD8+ T cells sorted from blood, taken in a trial of the OX40 agonist ivuxolimab. The TCR was taken from an adult with an advanced solid tumor such as melanoma, head and neck, liver or kidney cancer. CDR3 coding DNA: TGTGCCAGCAGCTCGGACTCCTGGGGAGAGCAGTACTTC. It is translated as CASSSDSWGEQYF.